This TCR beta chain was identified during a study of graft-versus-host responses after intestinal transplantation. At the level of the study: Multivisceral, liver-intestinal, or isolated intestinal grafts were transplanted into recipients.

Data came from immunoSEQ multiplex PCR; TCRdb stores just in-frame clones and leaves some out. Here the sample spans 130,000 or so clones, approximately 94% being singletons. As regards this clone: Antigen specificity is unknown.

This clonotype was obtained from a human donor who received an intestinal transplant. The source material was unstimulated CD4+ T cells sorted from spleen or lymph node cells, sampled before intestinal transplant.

This chain's CDR3 is CASSEARQGAGEQYF. The CDR3 coding sequence is TGTGCCAGCAGTGAAGCTCGGCAGGGTGCAGGCGAGCAGTACTTC. The chain uses TRBV6-1 and TRBJ2-7, with TRBD1 as a possible D gene (5 bases). V was trimmed by 0 bases and J by 6 bases, leaving 15 bases between them. Germline V lookup: CDR1 MNHNS, CDR2 SASEGT. The CDR3 is 15 amino acids.